This T cell receptor (beta chain) was captured by sequencing in a study of shared clonotypes between healthy human individuals. The test was conducted at deep level. Assay: immunoSEQ multiplex PCR; the TCRdb copy retains only in-frame clones and omits some. The profile covers roughly 500,000 clones, with 75% to 85% appearing a single time and under 15% taken by the ten largest. Concerning this clone itself: Its antigen is not known.

Study-wide results and limits: Among donors, the sharing of clonotypes was expected to be influenced by sequencing depth.

The receptor comes from a woman between 40 and 55 years old in good health. Some clones in this sample may be carry-over from other donors' samples. Material for sequencing was PBMCs.

The CDR3 loop reads CASSLLAGGGSYEQYF. The CDR3 DNA is TGCGCCAGCAGCTTACTAGCGGGAGGTGGATCCTACGAGCAGTACTTC. This chain links TRBV5-1 with TRBJ2-7, with 12 bases fitting TRBD2. Unmatched junction bases numbered 4, after V lost 2 bases and J lost 1 base. Germline V lookup: CDR1 SGHRS, CDR2 YFSETQ. The CDR3 covers 16 residues.